The 21 T cell receptor beta chains reported below all come from one sample, sequenced in a study of blood T cell repertoires in COVID-19. Sequenced by immunoSEQ multiplex PCR; TCRdb stores in-frame clones only, minus some. The sample lists about 170,000 clones, roughly four fifths occurring once. Specimen: peripheral blood. The receptors shown here come from a woman of 80 years or more with acute or convalescent COVID-19.

The chain is built from TRBV3-1 (or the pseudogene TRBV3-2) and TRBJ2-3; perhaps TRBD2 as D (5 bases). The CDR3 is made up of 18 amino acids. V was cut by 4 bases and J by 2 bases, with 22 bases left in between. Germline-derived CDR1 and CDR2 are LGHDT and YNNKEL (reference sequence). This CDR3 reads CASSPQRAQSGVTDTQYF. CDR3 coding DNA: TGTGCCAGCAGCCCCCAGAGGGCTCAAAGCGGAGTCACAGATACGCAGTATTTT.

The chain has TRBV27 and TRBJ1-4; 11 nucleotides line up with TRBD1. V gave up 4 bases and J gave up 8 bases; unmatched junction bases: 12. The length of the CDR3 is 17 residues. Germline assignment: CDR1 MNHEY and CDR2 SMNVEV (reference sequence). Here the CDR3 reads CASSSLGRGQGGEKLFF. The CDR3 DNA is TGTGCCAGCAGTTCCCTAGGTCGGGGACAGGGGGGAGAAAAACTGTTTTTT.

This sequence joins TRBV3-1 (or the pseudogene TRBV3-2) and TRBJ2-3; 12 bases line up with TRBD2. Trimming cost V 1 base and J 4 bases; bases outside gene matches: 18. The CDR3 sequence is 21 residues long. Germline V CDR1 and CDR2: LGHDT, YNNKEL (reference sequence). The CDR3 DNA follows: TGTGCCAGCAGCCAAGGGTCTAGCGGGAGGGCCTTCAACACACACGCAGATACGCAGTATTTT. This codes for CASSQGSSGRAFNTHADTQYF.

This chain connects TRBV7-2 to TRBJ1-2, with 10 bases matching TRBD1. Germline V gene data show CDR1 as SGHTA and CDR2 as FQGNSA. V shed 5 bases, J shed 0 bases, and the junction held 3 bases outside the gene matches. CDR3 length: 15 amino acids. The DNA of the CDR3 is TGTGCCAGCAGCCTGACAGGGGGCCCTAACTATGGCTACACCTTC. It is translated as CASSLTGGPNYGYTF.

The chain is built from TRBV2 and TRBJ1-1; no definite D call. The germline CDR1 and CDR2 sequences are SNHLY and FYNNEI. Trimming removed 2 bases from V and 1 base from J, with 8 bases in between. The CDR3 runs 14 residues. For the CDR3, the DNA is TGTGCCAGCAGTGAATTGCGGCGGAACACTGAAGCTTTCTTT. Protein: CASSELRRNTEAFF.

This clone was seen more than once but under ten times. V is TRBV16 and J is TRBJ1-2, with D possibly TRBD1 on 6 matching bases. This CDR3 region has 16 residues. The V gene's germline CDR1 is KGHSY and CDR2 FQNENV. Deletions cut 3 bases from V and 0 bases from J, with 14 bases between. In DNA form, the CDR3 reads TGTGCCAGCAGCCACTCGTTACAGGGAGCTAACTATGGCTACACCTTC. Translated: CASSHSLQGANYGYTF.

The chain joins TRBV29-1 to TRBJ2-1; D is perhaps TRBD1 (6 bases). Trimming shortened V by 3 bases and J by 11 bases, and 14 bases separated the two germline ends. CDR1 SQVTM and CDR2 ANQGSEA come from the germline V gene. The CDR3 is 12 residues long. The CDR3 is CSVEGAEKKQFF. In DNA, the CDR3 is TGCAGCGTTGAGGGGGCGGAGAAAAAGCAGTTCTTC.

This chain connects TRBV6-2 or TRBV6-3 to TRBJ2-1; weak D call: TRBD1 (5 bases). Germline assignment: CDR1 MNHEY and CDR2 SVGEGT. The CDR3 length is 13 residues. V was shortened by 4 bases and J by 4 bases, with 8 bases between the two germline ends. DNA of the CDR3: TGTGCCAGCAGTTTGGGGCCGTACAATGAGCAGTTCTTC. It yields the protein CASSLGPYNEQFF.

The chain is built from TRBV4-3 and TRBJ2-3; a possible D gene is TRBD1 (6 bases). V lost 3 bases and J lost 2, with 12 bases in between. CDR3 length equals 15 residues. Germline V gene lookup returns CDR1 LGHNA and CDR2 YSLEER. This CDR3 reads CASSHYRANTDTQYF. The CDR3 DNA follows: TGCGCCAGCAGCCATTACAGGGCTAACACAGATACGCAGTATTTT.

The rearrangement uses TRBV19 and TRBJ1-2, with D unresolved. CDR3 size: 13 residues. Germline V gene lookup returns CDR1 LNHDA and CDR2 SQIVND (reference sequence). V lost 1 base and J 6 bases, leaving 9 bases between the germline ends. The CDR3 bases are TGTGCCAGTAGTATAGCGGACTTCGATGGCTACACCTTC. This gives the protein CASSIADFDGYTF.

The chain has TRBV12-3 or TRBV12-4 and TRBJ1-4; 9 nucleotides align to TRBD1. There are 13 residues in the CDR3. The V and J ends lost 11 bases and 8 bases, in that order; junction bases with no gene match: 9. CDR3 sequence (DNA): TGTGCCTGCGGGACAGGGCCTACCGAAAAACTGTTTTTT. Its protein product is CACGTGPTEKLFF.

The chain carries TRBV11-3 and TRBJ2-3, with D possibly matching TRBD2 (6 bases). The germline CDR1 and CDR2 sequences are SGHNT and YENEEA. CDR3 length: 15 amino acids. V was pared by 1 base and J by 6 bases, with 14 bases between. This CDR3 is CASSLAGEGADTQYF. Written as DNA, the CDR3 is TGTGCCAGCAGCTTAGCGGGGGAAGGGGCGGATACGCAGTATTTT.

The chain links TRBV19 to TRBJ1-2; D unclear. Per germline, CDR1 LNHDA and CDR2 SQIVND (reference sequence). The CDR3 length is 16 residues. Trimming removed 5 bases at V and 2 bases at J, with 18 bases between. CDR3 protein: CASSSRNPAGNYGYTF. In DNA, the CDR3 is TGTGCCAGTAGTTCACGAAACCCTGCAGGCAACTATGGCTACACCTTC.

The V and J genes are TRBV6-4 and TRBJ2-3, with D unclear. CDR3 length equals 14 residues. CDR1 is MRHNA and CDR2 is SNTAGT in the germline V gene. Trimming removed 5 bases at V and 0 bases at J, with 9 bases between. CDR3 nucleotides: TGTGCCAGCAGTCCCCATCAGAGCACAGATACGCAGTATTTT. It encodes CASSPHQSTDTQYF.

The chain employs TRBV9 and TRBJ1-2; unclear D gene. The CDR3 runs to 15 residues. Per the germline V gene, CDR1 is SGDLS and CDR2 is YYNGEE. V was trimmed by 4 bases and J by 4 bases, leaving 17 bases between them. The CDR3 spells CASSTRSGFSYGYTF. The CDR3 bases are TGTGCCAGCAGCACCCGATCAGGTTTTTCCTATGGCTACACCTTC.

The gene calls are TRBV9 and TRBJ1-2, with D hard to call. V shed 3 bases and J shed 7 bases, with 19 bases lying between them. CDR3 length: 15 amino acids. In germline, CDR1 is SGDLS, CDR2 YYNGEE. CDR3 nucleotide sequence: TGTGCCAGCAGCGAGAGAGAGACACCCTCGAGTGGCTACACCTTC. Translating it yields CASSERETPSSGYTF.

This chain links TRBV5-4 with TRBJ1-1, with TRBD1 identical over 7 bases. Germline CDR1 reads SGHNT; CDR2 reads YYREEE (reference sequence). The CDR3 has 15 residues. V dropped 6 bases and J dropped 3; count of bases not matched to a gene: 11. The CDR3 reads CASTPLWTGDTEAFF. CDR3 DNA: TGTGCCAGCACCCCTCTGTGGACAGGTGACACTGAAGCTTTCTTT.

V gene TRBV9 combines with J gene TRBJ2-1; 9 bases are a match to TRBD2. CDR1 and CDR2 (germline): SGDLS, YYNGEE. The CDR3 covers 16 residues. Trimming at V came to 1 base and at J to 9 bases, leaving 11 bases not matched to a gene. CDR3: CASSVRSVAGESEQFF. CDR3 sequence (DNA): TGTGCCAGCAGCGTAAGGTCGGTAGCGGGAGAGAGTGAGCAGTTCTTC.

This clone was found once. The gene calls are TRBV7-6 and TRBJ1-2; perhaps TRBD1 as D (6 bases). Germline loops: CDR1 SGHVS, CDR2 FNYEAQ. V was pared by 5 bases and J by 4 bases, with 17 bases between. This CDR3 spans 15 amino acids. The CDR3 is CASSENAGASYGYTF. The CDR3 region has the DNA TGTGCCAGCAGCGAGAATGCAGGGGCGAGCTATGGCTACACCTTC.

J is TRBJ1-1 and V is TRBV5-1; 8 positions match TRBD1. With 3 bases clipped from V and 5 bases from J, the junction kept 6 bases outside the gene matches. CDR3 length equals 14 residues. Germline CDR1 and CDR2: SGHRS and YFSETQ. CDR3 DNA sequence: TGCGCCAGCAGCTCCCTACAGGGGGATACTGAAGCTTTCTTT. Its protein product is CASSSLQGDTEAFF.

J is TRBJ1-1 and V is TRBV19, with unresolved D. Trimming pared 4 bases from V and 1 base from J, leaving 7 bases between. The germline V gene has CDR1 LNHDA and CDR2 SQIVND (reference sequence). This CDR3 contains 13 residues. CDR3 residues: CASSTPGNTEAFF. For the CDR3, the DNA is TGTGCCAGTAGTACTCCAGGGAACACTGAAGCTTTCTTT.